Given below is one T cell receptor beta chain in context. What it binds is unknown. V was clipped by 0 bases and J by 3 bases, with 11 bases between them. Germline CDR1 and CDR2: MNHEY and SMNVEV (reference sequence). CDR3 size: 15 residues. The data stem from a study of human T cells and chemical hapten exposure. Study-wide points: Having alopecia, the donors may differ immunologically from healthy people.

Original data processing: TCR counts had a median of about 100,000 per sample and spanned 23,224 to 690,600. TCRdb fed the RACE reads into MiXCR, producing one record per CDR3 protein. TCRdb assigned the V and J calls; the authors' analysis was not used. The sample yields about 160,000 distinct CDR3 sequences, around a quarter seen once. The time point was: patch test 3, about 24 weeks after DPC sensitization. The treatment is: therapeutic diphenylcyclopropenone sensitization with weekly scalp DPC. The clonotype originates from a woman aged 18 to 35 with alopecia areata. Some clones in this sample may be carry-over from other donors' samples. The specimen comprised whole blood, sampled in connection with sensitization to the hapten diphenylcyclopropenone (DPC). The gene calls are TRBV27 and TRBJ2-5, with a weak D call TRBD1 (6 bases). CDR3 protein: CASSLSKGVKETQYF. DNA of the CDR3: TGTGCCAGCAGTTTATCGAAGGGGGTTAAAGAGACCCAGTACTTC.